The 28 T cell receptor beta chains in this list originate from one sample, sequenced in a study of blood T cells in healthy people across ages. PCR was performed a second time for about 7 to 11 cycles using a sample-barcoded 5' primer and a J-beta primer mix. One entry per CDR3 protein results from TCRdb running MiXCR on the 5' RACE reads. The sample contains 1.5 million or so distinct CDR3 sequences, about 45% of which appear only once. Sequenced sample: blood. The receptors originated from a woman under 30 in good health.

This clonotype appeared a few times. This rearrangement joins TRBV6-2 or TRBV6-3 to TRBJ2-7; 9 bases line up with TRBD2. There are 14 residues in the CDR3. CDR1 MNHEY and CDR2 SVGEGT come from the germline V gene. The V segment lost 8 bases and the J segment 3 bases; nucleotides outside the gene matches: 8. The CDR3 spells CASGEGLAVYEQYF. CDR3 nucleotides: TGTGCCAGCGGCGAGGGACTAGCCGTCTACGAGCAGTACTTC.

Concerning this clonotype itself: A read error may account for a junction end that differs from germline. The chain carries TRBV29-1 and TRBJ2-3, with TRBD1 matching 8 bases. Looked up from germline, CDR1 is SQVTM and CDR2 is ANQGSEA. The CDR3 spans 14 residues. In DNA, the CDR3 is TGCAGCGGTGGACAGGGCCGGATCACAGGTACGCAGTATTTT. The encoded protein is CSGGQGRITGTQYF.

The rearrangement uses TRBV9 and TRBJ2-5; unclear D gene. The CDR3 covers 14 residues. Per the germline V gene, CDR1 is SGDLS and CDR2 is YYNGEE. V was shortened by 0 bases and J by 3 bases, with 9 bases between the two germline ends. The CDR3 here is CASSVGPSKETQYF. In nucleotides, the CDR3 is TGTGCCAGCAGCGTAGGTCCTAGTAAAGAGACCCAGTACTTC.

The chain links TRBV10-3 to TRBJ1-1; a weak D match, TRBD1 (5 bases). The CDR3 is 14 residues long. V lost 7 bases, J lost 0 bases, and 12 bases lay in between. CDR1 is ENHRY, CDR2 SYGVKD, per germline. CDR3 sequence reads: CAITSGLVNTEAFF. CDR3 DNA: TGTGCCATCACCTCAGGGTTAGTGAACACTGAAGCTTTCTTT.

This clonotype was seen only a few times. The CDR3: CSVVGLASYNEQFF. In nucleotides, the CDR3 is TGCAGCGTTGTGGGGCTAGCCTCCTACAATGAGCAGTTCTTC. The V and J genes are TRBV29-1 and TRBJ2-1, with D perhaps being TRBD1 or TRBD2 (5 bases each). V was clipped by 4 bases and J by 0 bases, with 10 bases between them. This CDR3 is built from 14 residues. Looked up from germline, CDR1 is SQVTM and CDR2 is ANQGSEA.

This clonotype was counted between two and nine times. This chain connects TRBV29-1 to TRBJ2-5; D might be TRBD1 (6 bases). CDR1 and CDR2 (germline): SQVTM, ANQGSEA. This CDR3 is built from 14 residues. Trimming removed 6 bases from V and 5 bases from J, with 19 bases in between. CDR3 amino acids: CSVSGTIKGETQYF. Here the CDR3 DNA reads TGCAGCGTCTCCGGGACAATTAAGGGGGAGACCCAGTACTTC.

CDR3 bases: TGTGCCTGGAGTAACTATGGCTACACCTTC. It codes for CAWSNYGYTF. This chain connects TRBV30 to TRBJ1-2; no clear D gene. Germline CDR1 and CDR2: GTSNPN and SVGIG (reference sequence). V was shortened by 2 bases and J by 2 bases, with 0 bases between the two germline ends. The CDR3 runs 10 residues.

Only one count was recorded for this clonotype. The chain recombines TRBV4-3 with TRBJ2-1, with D maybe TRBD2 (6 bases). Trimming took 0 bases from V and 0 from J, leaving 15 bases between them. This CDR3 has 18 residues. Germline CDR1 LGHNA, CDR2 YSLEER. In nucleotides, the CDR3 is TGCGCCAGCAGCCAAGAAAACCGCGGGGTAACCTCCTACAATGAGCAGTTCTTC. Its translation is CASSQENRGVTSYNEQFF.

This clonotype occurred a few times. V and J are TRBV20-1 and TRBJ2-3; TRBD2 agrees at 15 bases. The germline gives CDR1 DFQATT, CDR2 SNEGSKA (reference sequence). J lost 8 bases, V lost 6 bases, and 6 bases had no gene match. The CDR3 is 14 residues long. The CDR3 loop reads CSARTSGGVGTQYF. The CDR3 bases are TGCAGTGCGAGGACTAGCGGGGGGGTTGGTACGCAGTATTTT.

J is TRBJ2-1 and V is TRBV7-8, with D possibly called TRBD1 or TRBD2 (5 bases each). Trimming cost V 6 bases and J 1 base, with 16 bases left between them. The CDR3 length is 16 residues. Per germline, CDR1 SGHVS and CDR2 FQNEAQ. The CDR3, as DNA: TGTGCCAGCAGTCCTAGAGCCGAGGGGTCCTACAATGAGCAGTTCTTC. This codes for CASSPRAEGSYNEQFF.

This clonotype was counted between two and nine times. The J gene is TRBJ1-2, the V gene TRBV20-1, with 10 bases matching TRBD1. The trim removed 5 bases at V and 6 bases at J, leaving 3 bases unmatched. In germline, CDR1 is DFQATT, CDR2 SNEGSKA (reference sequence). This CDR3 is built from 12 residues. In nucleotides, the CDR3 is TGCAGTGCTGGGACAGGGGAGAATGGCTACACCTTC. This translates into CSAGTGENGYTF.

The CDR3 bases are TGTGCCAGCAGCCCGGGGACACCTTTCGGTAACTATGGCTACACCTTC. Translation: CASSPGTPFGNYGYTF. The gene calls are TRBV7-9 and TRBJ1-2, with D perhaps TRBD1 (6 bases). Germline-derived CDR1 and CDR2 are SEHNR and FQNEAQ (reference sequence). Trimming removed 5 bases at V and 1 base at J, with 17 bases between. The CDR3 has 16 amino acids. Variable domain in full (rest from reference TRBV7-9 and TRBJ1-2): DTGVSQNPRHKITKRGQNVTFRCDPISEHNRLYWYRQTLGQGPEFLTYFQNEAQLEKSRLLSDRFSAERPKGSFSTLEIQRTEQGDSAMYLCASSPGTPFGNYGYTFGSGTRLTVV.

There are many counts of this clonotype. This rearrangement joins TRBV2 to TRBJ2-5; D is unresolved. CDR1 and CDR2 from the germline V gene are SNHLY and FYNNEI. V gave up 5 bases and J gave up 5 bases, with 3 bases separating them. The CDR3 is 10 residues long. The CDR3 here is CASSFETQYF. In DNA, the CDR3 is TGTGCCAGCAGTTTTGAGACCCAGTACTTC.

A remark on this clonotype: This sequence may be a read error, since a much larger clone differs from it by one base. The rearrangement uses TRBV12-3 or TRBV12-4 and TRBJ2-1; 8 bases fit TRBD1. V trimming: 6 bases; J trimming: 13 bases; junction bases outside the gene matches: 11. This CDR3 has 13 residues. The CDR3 is CASSNRGVETQFF. The CDR3 nucleotides are TGTGCCAGCAGCAACAGGGGGGTGGAGACCCAGTTCTTC.

This clonotype was detected a few times. This chain joins TRBV5-1 and TRBJ1-2, with D perhaps matching TRBD1 (5 bases). Germline loops: CDR1 SGHRS, CDR2 YFSETQ. The V gene lost 7 bases and the J gene lost 2 bases, with 9 bases spanning the gap. The length of the CDR3 is 12 residues. As DNA, the CDR3 is TGCGCCAGCCGGGGGGAAAACTATGGCTACACCTTC. Amino acid sequence: CASRGENYGYTF.

This clonotype came up a few times. The chain is built from TRBV5-1 and TRBJ2-4; 7 positions agree with TRBD1. J lost 1 base, V lost 4 bases, and 2 bases had no gene match. The CDR3 sequence is 14 residues long. Germline V lookup: CDR1 SGHRS, CDR2 YFSETQ. DNA of the CDR3: TGCGCCAGCAGCGTGACAGGGGCCAAAAACATTCAGTACTTC. It encodes CASSVTGAKNIQYF.

With regard to this clonotype: The junction does not match germline at one end; this may be a read error. The chain uses TRBV7-9 and TRBJ1-2; the match to TRBD1 covers 9 bases. This CDR3 has 15 amino acids. The germline CDR1 and CDR2 sequences are SEHNR and FQNEAQ (reference sequence). The CDR3: CASSSPGQGFYDYTF. In DNA, the CDR3 is TGTGCCAGCAGCTCCCCGGGACAGGGATTTTATGACTACACCTTC.

The V call is TRBV7-2, the J call TRBJ1-3; D remains ambiguous. The CDR3 is 16 residues long. V lost 4 bases and J lost 0, with 13 bases in between. Germline V CDR1 and CDR2: SGHTA, FQGNSA. The chain's CDR3 is CASSSRVPHSGNTIYF. DNA of the CDR3: TGTGCCAGCAGCTCCCGGGTCCCTCACTCTGGAAACACCATATATTTT.

The chain joins TRBV7-9 to TRBJ2-1; D remains ambiguous. This CDR3 is 13 amino acids long. Germline-derived CDR1 and CDR2 are SEHNR and FQNEAQ (reference sequence). V gave up 8 bases and J gave up 8 bases, with 16 bases separating them. The CDR3 protein is CASQPSVFDEQFF. As DNA, the CDR3 is TGTGCCAGCCAGCCCTCCGTGTTTGATGAGCAGTTCTTC.

This chain uses TRBV19 with TRBJ1-5; 10 bases line up with TRBD1. J was trimmed by 4 bases and V by 5 bases; bases with no gene match: 5. Germline V gene sequence: CDR1 LNHDA, CDR2 SQIVND (reference sequence). The CDR3 is 15 residues long. The DNA for the CDR3 is TGTGCCAGTAGTGTGAGGACAGGGGGAAATCAGCCCCAGCATTTT. Residues: CASSVRTGGNQPQHF.

This chain uses TRBV2 with TRBJ2-1; D is perhaps TRBD1 (5 bases). This CDR3 region has 15 residues. V gave up 6 bases and J gave up 9 bases, with 21 bases separating them. CDR1 SNHLY and CDR2 FYNNEI come from the germline V gene. The CDR3 here is CASSDGASSSSEQFF. The DNA for the CDR3 is TGTGCCAGCAGCGATGGGGCTAGTTCCTCCAGTGAGCAGTTCTTC.

This clonotype was counted only a few times. The rearrangement joins TRBV28 to TRBJ1-4; 9 bases are shared with TRBD1. The CDR3 loop spans 14 amino acids. CDR1 and CDR2 from the germline V gene are MDHEN and SYDVKM. With V trimmed by 6 bases and J by 8 bases, 7 bases remained unmatched. The CDR3 sequence is CASSRGTGLEKLFF. The CDR3 DNA reads TGTGCCAGCAGCCGAGGGACAGGGCTCGAAAAACTGTTTTTT.

In this sample, this clonotype turned up a few times. This chain joins TRBV20-1 and TRBJ1-2; D not resolved. CDR3 length equals 10 residues. Trimming took 7 bases from V and 3 from J, leaving 6 bases between them. The V gene's germline CDR1 is DFQATT and CDR2 SNEGSKA (reference sequence). The CDR3 DNA reads as TGCAGTGGCTTCCACTATGGCTACACCTTC. It is translated as CSGFHYGYTF.

About this clonotype itself: At one of its ends the junction is not consistent with the germline gene, which may arise from a read error. Here the CDR3 DNA reads TGTGCCGGCAGTTACTCGGTGGGCACAGCCTACGAGCAGTACTTC. Protein product: CAGSYSVGTAYEQYF. The J gene is TRBJ2-4, the V gene TRBV6-6; the D is unclear. Matching the DNA end better, TRBJ2-7 makes the J call doubtful. The CDR3 loop spans 15 amino acids. Germline V gene data show CDR1 as MNHNY and CDR2 as SVGAGI (reference sequence).

The chain combines TRBV4-3 with TRBJ2-1; 8 positions match TRBD2. Germline V gene data show CDR1 as LGHNA and CDR2 as YSLEER. V lost 0 bases to trimming and J lost 15 bases; unmatched junction nucleotides: 7. The CDR3 consists of 13 residues. The CDR3 here is CASSQDDRGGLFF. CDR3 nucleotides: TGCGCCAGCAGCCAAGATGACCGGGGGGGCCTGTTCTTC.

DNA of the CDR3: TGCGCCAGCAGTATAGGTGAGCGGGACATTCCCGAGCAGTACTTC. Protein: CASSIGERDIPEQYF. The V gene is TRBV5-1, the J gene TRBJ2-7; the D gene is possibly TRBD2 (7 bases). V was clipped by 5 bases and J by 6 bases, with 21 bases between them. CDR1 and CDR2 (germline): SGHRS, YFSETQ. The CDR3 totals 15 residues. Filled out from reference TRBV5-1 and TRBJ2-7, the complete variable domain reads KAGVTQTPRYLIKTRGQQVTLSCSPISGHRSVSWYQQTPGQGLQFLFEYFSETQRNKGNFPGRFSGRQFSNSRSEMNVSTLELGDSALYLCASSIGERDIPEQYFGPGTRLTVT.

This clonotype was observed once. The rearrangement links TRBV4-3 to TRBJ1-4; no definite D call. CDR3 length: 15 amino acids. V lost 1 base, J lost 3 bases, and 9 bases lay in between. Germline CDR1 is LGHNA and CDR2 is YSLEER. DNA for the CDR3: TGCGCCAGCAGCCAAGCCGGAGGTGCTAATGAAAAACTGTTTTTT. Translated, it gives CASSQAGGANEKLFF.

As DNA, the CDR3 is TGTGCCAGCAGTGTAGAGGCGGTCTATGGCTACACCTTC. It specifies CASSVEAVYGYTF. The chain couples TRBV6-2 or TRBV6-3 to TRBJ1-2, with D unclear. Per germline, CDR1 MNHEY and CDR2 SVGEGT. The CDR3 spans 13 residues. V dropped 5 bases and J dropped 4 bases, with 11 bases sitting between them.